The present T cell receptor (beta chain) was sequenced within a study of blood T cell repertoires in COVID-19. Study-wide context: Spain, Italy and the United States supplied samples that represented acute and convalescent COVID-19. Nucleic acid was either cDNA or gDNA, and it came from T cells, B-cell-depleted T cells, or PBMCs.

Clones were read by immunoSEQ multiplex PCR, and TCRdb kept only the in-frame ones, dropping some. The sample has approximately 150,000 clones, approximately 86% seen once; the top ten hold 15% to 20%. The study recruited people aged roughly 18 to 89 years across 24 US areas. Symptom resolution, clearance, or two negative PCRs marked donors in Cohort 3 as recovered. CDR1 is SQVTM and CDR2 is ANQGSEA in the germline V gene. V lost 5 bases and J lost 1, with 23 bases in between. The CDR3 spans 17 residues. This chain connects TRBV29-1 to TRBJ1-1, with a possible D match to TRBD1 (6 bases). Material for sequencing was PBMCs or T cells enriched from blood (not recorded which). The sequence was obtained from a man aged 55-75 years who had recovered from COVID-19. This chain's CDR3 is CSVRAGAEGVANTEAFF. The CDR3 DNA is TGCAGCGTTCGGGCGGGGGCCGAGGGGGTTGCGAACACTGAAGCTTTCTTT.